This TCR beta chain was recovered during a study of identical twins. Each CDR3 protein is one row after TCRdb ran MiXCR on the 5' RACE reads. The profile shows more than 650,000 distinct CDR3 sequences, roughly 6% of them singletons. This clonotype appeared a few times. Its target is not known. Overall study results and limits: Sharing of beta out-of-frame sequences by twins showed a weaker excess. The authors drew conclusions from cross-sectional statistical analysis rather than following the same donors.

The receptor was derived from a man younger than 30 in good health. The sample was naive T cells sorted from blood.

CDR3 sequence: CASSSLRQGLHF. The DNA of the CDR3 is TGTGCCAGCAGCTCCCTCAGACAGGGGCTCCACTTT. The rearrangement uses TRBV7-9 and TRBJ1-6, with TRBD1 matching over 8 bases. The ends lost 4 bases at V and 16 bases at J; junction bases unmatched: 6. Germline V lookup: CDR1 SEHNR, CDR2 FQNEAQ (reference sequence). This CDR3 has 12 residues.